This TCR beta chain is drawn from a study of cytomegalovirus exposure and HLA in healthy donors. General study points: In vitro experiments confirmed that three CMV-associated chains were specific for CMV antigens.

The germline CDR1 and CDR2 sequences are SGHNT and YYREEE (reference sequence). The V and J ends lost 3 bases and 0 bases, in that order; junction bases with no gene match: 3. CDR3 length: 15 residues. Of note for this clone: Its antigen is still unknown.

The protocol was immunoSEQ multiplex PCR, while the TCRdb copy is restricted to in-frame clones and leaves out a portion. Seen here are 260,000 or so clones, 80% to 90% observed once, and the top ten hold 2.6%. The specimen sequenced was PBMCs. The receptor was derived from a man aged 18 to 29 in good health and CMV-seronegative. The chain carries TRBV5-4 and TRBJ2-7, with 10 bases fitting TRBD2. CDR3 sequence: CASSWSGGVSYEQYF. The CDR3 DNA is TGTGCCAGCAGCTGGAGCGGGGGGGTCTCCTACGAGCAGTACTTC.